The rows below give T cell receptor beta chains drawn from one sample of a study of T-cell memory formation after mild COVID-19. Using its own MiXCR run on the 5' RACE reads, TCRdb lists one record per CDR3 protein. The data contain some 490,000 distinct CDR3 sequences, roughly 20% of them singletons. The sequenced sample was PBMCs or a T cell subset sorted from them (not recorded which). The receptors come from an adult woman who had mild COVID-19 (a few samples of this study predate the infection). Cell type and time point are not known. The CDR3 runs from the conserved cysteine through the conserved F or W. A D gene is named only where the DNA matches it firmly. Part of the rows lack a size; the others show once, few, many or a class for expanded clones.

.,14,TRBJ2-7,TRBV7-8,.,TGTGCCAGCAGCTTACAAGCTGAACGTTACGAGCAGTACTTC,CASSLQAERYEQYF
.,17,TRBJ2-7,TRBV27,.,TGTGCCAGCAGTTTAACGTACCGAGGGCGGGGAAGGGACGAGCAGTACTTC,CASSLTYRGRGRDEQYF
.,18,TRBJ2-7,TRBV21-1,few,TGTGCCAGCAGCCTAACCAGACCCGAAACCCCGCCGCCCTACGAGCAGTACTTC,CASSLTRPETPPPYEQYF
TRBD2,16,TRBJ2-7,TRBV20-1,.,TGCAGTGCCCCGGGACTAGCTGCAGCCCATCCCTACGAGCAGTACTTC,CSAPGLAAAHPYEQYF
.,15,TRBJ1-4,TRBV12-3/TRBV12-4,.,TGTGCCAGCAGTTTAGATGGGAGGTTTAATGAAAAACTGTTTTTT,CASSLDGRFNEKLFF
TRBD1,16,TRBJ1-1,TRBV29-1,.,TGCAGCGTTGAGAATGAACAGGGGGCGCGTCCCACTGAAGCTTTCTTT,CSVENEQGARPTEAFF
.,15,TRBJ2-2,TRBV10-3,many,TGTGCCATCAGTGAAAGGGGATCACCGACCGGGGAGCTGTTTTTT,CAISERGSPTGELFF
TRBD1,19,TRBJ2-1,TRBV12-3/TRBV12-4,many,TGTGCCAGCAGTTTAATGGCCGGACAGGCCACCCTCTCCTACAATGAGCAGTTCTTC,CASSLMAGQATLSYNEQFF
TRBD2,14,TRBJ2-3,TRBV20-1,.,TGCAGTGCTAGCGGGGGGGCGAGCGCAGATACGCAGTATTTT,CSASGGASADTQYF
.,12,TRBJ1-1,TRBV30,once,TGTGCCTGGAGTGTACGGGTCACTGAAGCTTTCTTT,CAWSVRVTEAFF
TRBD2,16,TRBJ2-3,TRBV7-9,few,TGTGCCAGCAGCGCTATAGCGGGGGGCCCCACAGATACGCAGTATTTT,CASSAIAGGPTDTQYF
.,10,TRBJ2-7,TRBV20-1,few,TGCAGCGTCGAGCCGTACGAGCAGTACTTC,CSVEPYEQYF
.,15,TRBJ2-5,TRBV6-2/TRBV6-3,few,TGTGCCAGCAGTGAGGGGGACTTAGCAGAAGAGACCCAGTACTTC,CASSEGDLAEETQYF
TRBD1,14,TRBJ2-7,TRBV7-2,.,TGTGCCAGCAGCTGGGGACAGGGGAATCGCGAGCAGTACTTC,CASSWGQGNREQYF
TRBD1,16,TRBJ2-1,TRBV7-9,few,TGTGCCAGCAGCTTGAGGGGGACAGGGACCAACAATGAGCAGTTCTTC,CASSLRGTGTNNEQFF
TRBD1,15,TRBJ1-5,TRBV10-3,few,TGTGCCATCAGTGAGCCGACAGGGTTCAATCAGCCCCAGCATTTT,CAISEPTGFNQPQHF